One and the same sample provided the 5 T cell receptor beta chains below, sequenced in a study of T cell repertoires in cytomegalovirus infection. TCRdb passed the reads through MiXCR, listing each CDR3 protein once. The profile shows about 920,000 distinct CDR3 sequences, 31% of them singletons. No antigen is known for these receptors. The material was cultured CD8+ T cells from PBMCs, obtained from culture after CMV antigen stimulation. The receptors were sampled from a human donor in good health (CMV status not recorded). Some clones in this sample may be carry-over from other donors' samples.

This chain links TRBV29-1 with TRBJ1-2, with D perhaps TRBD1 (5 bases). Deletions cut 3 bases from V and 7 bases from J, with 24 bases between. The CDR3 is 16 amino acids. In germline, CDR1 is SQVTM, CDR2 ANQGSEA. The CDR3 is CSVDSTGPDTWGGYTF. The CDR3 DNA reads as TGCAGCGTTGATAGTACAGGACCCGACACTTGGGGTGGCTACACCTTC.

The chain is built from TRBV9 and TRBJ1-1; a weak D match, TRBD1 (5 bases). CDR3 size: 14 residues. V gave up 0 bases and J gave up 7 bases, with 13 bases separating them. The germline CDR1 and CDR2 sequences are SGDLS and YYNGEE. The CDR3 reads CASSVEIVGGEAFF. In DNA, the CDR3 is TGTGCCAGCAGCGTAGAAATTGTCGGGGGTGAAGCTTTCTTT.

The chain is built from TRBV5-3 and TRBJ2-5; D call uncertain. TRBV5-3 is an ORF, with its function uncertain. The CDR3 runs to 14 residues. Trimming shortened V by 2 bases and J by 7 bases, and 15 bases separated the two germline ends. This CDR3 is CARSFEDPPVTQYF. For the CDR3, the DNA is TGTGCCAGAAGCTTTGAGGACCCTCCGGTGACCCAGTACTTC.

The CDR3 loop reads CASSIGTDGYTF. In DNA, the CDR3 is TGTGCCAGTAGTATTGGTACAGATGGCTACACCTTC. This chain uses TRBV19 with TRBJ1-2; unclear D gene. From germline, CDR1 is LNHDA and CDR2 SQIVND (reference sequence). The V end was cut by 3 bases, the J end by 6 bases, with 8 bases between. The CDR3 is made up of 12 amino acids.

In its sample, this clonotype was seen a few times. The V and J genes are TRBV12-5 and TRBJ1-4; a weak D match, TRBD1 (5 bases). Germline-derived CDR1 and CDR2 are LGHNT and FRNRAP. V lost 3 bases to trimming and J lost 5 bases, with 16 bases between them. This CDR3 contains 16 residues. The chain's CDR3 is CASGFSPTEMNEKLFF. DNA for the CDR3: TGTGCTAGTGGTTTTTCCCCGACAGAGATGAATGAAAAACTGTTTTTT.